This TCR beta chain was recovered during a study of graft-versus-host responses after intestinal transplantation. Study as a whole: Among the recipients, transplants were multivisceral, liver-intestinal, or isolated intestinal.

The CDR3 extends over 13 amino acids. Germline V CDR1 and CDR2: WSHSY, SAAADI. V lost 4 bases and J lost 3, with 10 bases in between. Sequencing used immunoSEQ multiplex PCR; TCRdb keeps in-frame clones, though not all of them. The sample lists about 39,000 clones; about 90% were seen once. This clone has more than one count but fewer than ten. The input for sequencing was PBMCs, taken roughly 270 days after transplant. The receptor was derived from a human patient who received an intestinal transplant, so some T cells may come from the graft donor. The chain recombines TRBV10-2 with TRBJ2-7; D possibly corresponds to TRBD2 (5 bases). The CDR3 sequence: CASSARAVYEQYF. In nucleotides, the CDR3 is TGCGCCAGCAGTGCGCGGGCGGTCTACGAGCAGTACTTC.